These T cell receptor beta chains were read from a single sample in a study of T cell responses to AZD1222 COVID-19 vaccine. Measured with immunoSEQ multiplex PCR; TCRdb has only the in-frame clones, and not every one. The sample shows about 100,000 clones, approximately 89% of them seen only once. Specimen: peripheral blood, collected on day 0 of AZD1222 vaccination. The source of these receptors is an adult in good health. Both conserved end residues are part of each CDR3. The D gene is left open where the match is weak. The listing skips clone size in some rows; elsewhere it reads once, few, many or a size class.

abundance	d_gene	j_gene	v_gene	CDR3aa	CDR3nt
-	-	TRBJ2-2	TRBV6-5	CASGTGTKDTGELFF	TGTGCCAGCGGTACCGGGACAAAGGACACCGGGGAGCTGTTTTTT
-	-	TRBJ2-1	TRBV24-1	CATSDPRDIRNEQFF	TGTGCCACCAGTGACCCCCGGGACATACGCAATGAGCAGTTCTTC
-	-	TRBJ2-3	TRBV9	CASSPRGGGLGTDTQYF	TGTGCCAGCAGCCCTCGGGGAGGGGGGTTAGGTACAGATACGCAGTATTTT
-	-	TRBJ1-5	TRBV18	CASSPGRGGQPQHF	TGTGCCAGCTCACCTGGCAGGGGCGGACAGCCCCAGCATTTT
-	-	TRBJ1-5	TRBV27	CASSFVGLDQPQHF	TGTGCCAGCAGTTTTGTGGGTCTAGATCAGCCCCAGCATTTT
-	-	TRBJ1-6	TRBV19	CASKEEKGSPLHF	TGTGCCAGTAAGGAGGAAAAGGGATCACCCCTCCACTTT
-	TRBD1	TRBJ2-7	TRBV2	CASSEAGTGVYEQYF	TGTGCCAGCAGCGAAGCCGGGACAGGGGTCTACGAGCAGTACTTC
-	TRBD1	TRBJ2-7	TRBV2	CASSEDRGNYEQYF	TGTGCCAGCAGTGAAGACAGGGGAAACTACGAGCAGTACTTC
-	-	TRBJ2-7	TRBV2	CASSELGGVQYEQYF	TGTGCCAGCAGTGAATTGGGGGGAGTTCAATACGAGCAGTACTTC
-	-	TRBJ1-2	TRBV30	CAWVGSLGYGYTF	TGTGCCTGGGTGGGGTCCTTGGGCTATGGCTACACCTTC
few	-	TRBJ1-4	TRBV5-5	CASSLMAGLINF	TGTGCCAGCAGCTTGATGGCAGGCCTCATCAATTTT
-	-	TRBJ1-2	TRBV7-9	CASSLGGERGYTF	TGTGCCAGCAGCTTAGGCGGCGAGAGGGGCTACACCTTC
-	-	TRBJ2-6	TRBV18	CASSPPRSGANVLTF	TGTGCCAGCTCACCACCGAGGTCTGGGGCCAACGTCCTGACTTTC
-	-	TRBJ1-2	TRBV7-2	CASSYDPNYGYTF	TGTGCCAGCAGCTATGATCCAAACTATGGCTACACCTTC
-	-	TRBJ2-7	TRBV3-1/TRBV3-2	CASSPRLAYEQYF	TGTGCCAGCAGCCCTCGGTTGGCCTACGAGCAGTACTTC
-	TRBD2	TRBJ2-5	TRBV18	CASSPAGGLETQYF	TGTGCCAGCTCACCGGCGGGGGGCCTCGAGACCCAGTACTTC
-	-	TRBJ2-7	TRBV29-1	CSVARDYEQYF	TGCAGCGTCGCCAGGGACTACGAGCAGTACTTC
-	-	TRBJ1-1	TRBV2	CASSGLRETEAFF	TGTGCCAGCAGTGGGTTGAGAGAGACTGAAGCTTTCTTT
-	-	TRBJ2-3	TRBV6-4	CASSEQRRADTQYF	TGTGCCAGCAGTGAACAAAGGCGGGCAGATACGCAGTATTTT
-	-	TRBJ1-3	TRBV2	CASSEGPDPRINTIYF	TGTGCCAGCAGTGAGGGACCCGATCCTCGTATAAACACCATATATTTT
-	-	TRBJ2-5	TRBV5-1	CASSLVGFQETQYF	TGCGCCAGCAGCTTGGTCGGATTTCAAGAGACCCAGTACTTC
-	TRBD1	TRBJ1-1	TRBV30	CAWRGQVSEAFF	TGTGCCTGGAGGGGACAGGTTTCTGAAGCTTTCTTT
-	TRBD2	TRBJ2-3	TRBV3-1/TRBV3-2	CASSQGGGGTQYF	TGTGCCAGCAGCCAGGGCGGGGGAGGTACGCAGTATTTT
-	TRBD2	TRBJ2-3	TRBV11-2	CASSSKTGLVSTDTQYF	TGTGCCAGCAGCTCAAAAACGGGACTAGTGAGCACAGATACGCAGTATTTT
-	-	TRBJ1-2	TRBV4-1	CASSHSIMGGYTF	TGCGCCAGCAGCCATTCCATCATGGGGGGCTACACCTTC
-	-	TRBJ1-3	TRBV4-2	CASSHIDSGNTIYF	TGTGCCAGCAGCCACATAGACTCTGGAAACACCATATATTTT
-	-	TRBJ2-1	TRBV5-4	CASTSGGANEQFF	TGTGCCAGTACTAGTGGGGGGGCAAATGAGCAGTTCTTC
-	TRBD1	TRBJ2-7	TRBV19	CASSITGDYDEQYF	TGTGCCAGTAGTATAACAGGGGATTACGACGAGCAGTACTTC
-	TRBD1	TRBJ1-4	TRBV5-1	CASRPRQGEINEKLFF	TGCGCCAGCAGACCTCGACAGGGGGAAATAAATGAAAAACTGTTTTTT